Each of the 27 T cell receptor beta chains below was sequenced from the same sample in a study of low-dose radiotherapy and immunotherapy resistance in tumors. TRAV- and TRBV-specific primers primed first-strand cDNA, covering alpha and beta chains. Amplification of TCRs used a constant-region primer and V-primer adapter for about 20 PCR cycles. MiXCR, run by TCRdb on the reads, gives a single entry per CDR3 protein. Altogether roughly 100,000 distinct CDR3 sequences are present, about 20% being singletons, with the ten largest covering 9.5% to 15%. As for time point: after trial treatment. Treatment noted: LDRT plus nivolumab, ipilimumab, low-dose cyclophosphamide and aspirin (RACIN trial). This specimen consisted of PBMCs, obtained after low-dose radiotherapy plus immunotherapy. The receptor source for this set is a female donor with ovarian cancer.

This CDR3 is CASRESGQGNEQYF. CDR3 nucleotides: TGTGCCAGCAGGGAATCTGGACAGGGGAACGAGCAGTACTTC. V gene TRBV12-3 or TRBV12-4 combines with J gene TRBJ2-7, with 9 bases matching TRBD1. The V and J ends lost 6 bases and 5 bases, in that order; junction bases with no gene match: 8. This CDR3 contains 14 residues.

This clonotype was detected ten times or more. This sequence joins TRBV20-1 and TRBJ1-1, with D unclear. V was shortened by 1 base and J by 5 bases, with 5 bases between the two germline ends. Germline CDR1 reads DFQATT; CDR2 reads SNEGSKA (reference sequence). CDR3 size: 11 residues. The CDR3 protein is CSARAKTEAFF. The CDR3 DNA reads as TGCAGTGCTAGAGCTAAAACTGAAGCTTTCTTT.

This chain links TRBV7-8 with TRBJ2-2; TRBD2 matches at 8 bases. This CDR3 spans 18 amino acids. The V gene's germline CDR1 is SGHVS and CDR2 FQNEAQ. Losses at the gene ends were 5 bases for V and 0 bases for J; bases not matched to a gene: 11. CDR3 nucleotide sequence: TGTGCCAGCAGCCGGGGGGCAAGCGGGGGAGCGAACACCGGGGAGCTGTTTTTT. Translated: CASSRGASGGANTGELFF.

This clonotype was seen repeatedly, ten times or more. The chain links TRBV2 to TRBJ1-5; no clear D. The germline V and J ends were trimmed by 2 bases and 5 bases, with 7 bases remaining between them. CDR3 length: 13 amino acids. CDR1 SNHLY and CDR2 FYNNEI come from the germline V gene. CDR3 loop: CASSEQIDQPQHF. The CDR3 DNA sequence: TGTGCCAGCAGTGAACAAATTGATCAGCCCCAGCATTTT.

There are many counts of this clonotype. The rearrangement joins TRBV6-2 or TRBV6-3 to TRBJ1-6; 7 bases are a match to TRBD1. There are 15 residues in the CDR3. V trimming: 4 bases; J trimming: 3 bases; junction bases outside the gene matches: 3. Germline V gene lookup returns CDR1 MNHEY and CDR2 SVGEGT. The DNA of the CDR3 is TGTGCCAGCAGTTCGCCAGGGGGCTATAATTCACCCCTCCACTTT. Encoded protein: CASSSPGGYNSPLHF.

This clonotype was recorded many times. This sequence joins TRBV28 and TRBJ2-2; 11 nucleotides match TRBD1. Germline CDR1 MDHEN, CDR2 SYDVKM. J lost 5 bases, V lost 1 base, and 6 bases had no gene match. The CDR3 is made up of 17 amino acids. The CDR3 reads CASSLYGQGARTGELFF. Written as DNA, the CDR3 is TGTGCCAGCAGTTTATATGGACAGGGGGCTCGGACCGGGGAGCTGTTTTTT. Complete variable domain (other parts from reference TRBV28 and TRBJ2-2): DVKVTQSSRYLVKRTGEKVFLECVQDMDHENMFWYRQDPGLGLRLIYFSYDVKMKEKGDIPEGYSVSREKKERFSLILESASTNQTSMYLCASSLYGQGARTGELFFGEGSRLTVL.

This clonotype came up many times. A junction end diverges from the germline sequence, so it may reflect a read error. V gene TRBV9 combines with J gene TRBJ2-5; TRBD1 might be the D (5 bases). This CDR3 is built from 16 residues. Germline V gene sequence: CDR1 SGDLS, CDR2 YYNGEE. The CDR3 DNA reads TGTGCCAGCAGTGTAGGTCGAAGACAGATCCAAGAGACCCAGTACTTC. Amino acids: CASSVGRRQIQETQYF. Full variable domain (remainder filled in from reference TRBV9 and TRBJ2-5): DSGVTQTPKHLITATGQRVTLRCSPRSGDLSVYWYQQSLDQGLQFLIQYYNGEERAKGNILERFSAQQFPDLHSELNLSSLELGDSALYFCASSVGRRQIQETQYFGPGTRLLVL.

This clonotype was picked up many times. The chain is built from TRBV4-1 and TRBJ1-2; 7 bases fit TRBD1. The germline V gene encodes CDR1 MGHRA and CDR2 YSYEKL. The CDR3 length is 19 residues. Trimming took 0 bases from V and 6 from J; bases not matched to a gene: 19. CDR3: CASSQDFLGTVAGFDGYTF. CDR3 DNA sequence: TGCGCCAGCAGCCAAGATTTTTTAGGGACAGTGGCGGGTTTCGATGGCTACACCTTC.

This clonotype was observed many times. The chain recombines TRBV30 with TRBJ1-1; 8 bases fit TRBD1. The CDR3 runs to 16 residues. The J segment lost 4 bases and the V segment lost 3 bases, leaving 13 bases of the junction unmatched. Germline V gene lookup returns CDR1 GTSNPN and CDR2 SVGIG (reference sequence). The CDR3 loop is CAWSETHTTGVTEAFF. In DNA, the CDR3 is TGTGCCTGGAGCGAAACCCACACGACAGGGGTCACTGAAGCTTTCTTT.

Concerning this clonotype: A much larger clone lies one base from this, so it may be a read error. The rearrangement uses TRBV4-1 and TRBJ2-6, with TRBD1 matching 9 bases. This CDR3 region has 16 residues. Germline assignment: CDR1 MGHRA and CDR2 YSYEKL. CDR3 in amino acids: CSSSPGTGTGANVLTF. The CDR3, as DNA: TGCTCCAGCAGCCCCGGGACAGGGACCGGGGCCAACGTCCTGACTTTC.

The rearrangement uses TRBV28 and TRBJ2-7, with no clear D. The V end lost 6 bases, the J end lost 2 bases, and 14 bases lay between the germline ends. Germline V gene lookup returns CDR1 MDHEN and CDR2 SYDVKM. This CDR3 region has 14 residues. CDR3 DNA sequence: TGTGCCAGCAGCCCCCACAGCGAACCCTACGAGCAGTACTTC. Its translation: CASSPHSEPYEQYF.

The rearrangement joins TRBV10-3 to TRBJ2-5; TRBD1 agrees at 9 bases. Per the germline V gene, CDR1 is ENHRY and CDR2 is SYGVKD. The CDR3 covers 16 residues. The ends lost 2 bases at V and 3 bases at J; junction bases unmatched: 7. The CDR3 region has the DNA TGTGCCATCAGTGAGACCTGGACAGGGGAGGAAGAGACCCAGTACTTC. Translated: CAISETWTGEEETQYF.

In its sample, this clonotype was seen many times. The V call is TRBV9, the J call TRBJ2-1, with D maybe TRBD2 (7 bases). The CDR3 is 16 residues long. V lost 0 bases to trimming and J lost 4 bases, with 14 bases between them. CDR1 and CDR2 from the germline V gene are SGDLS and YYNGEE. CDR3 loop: CASSVDLGGHYNEQFF. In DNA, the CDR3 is TGTGCCAGCAGCGTAGACCTCGGGGGGCATTACAATGAGCAGTTCTTC.

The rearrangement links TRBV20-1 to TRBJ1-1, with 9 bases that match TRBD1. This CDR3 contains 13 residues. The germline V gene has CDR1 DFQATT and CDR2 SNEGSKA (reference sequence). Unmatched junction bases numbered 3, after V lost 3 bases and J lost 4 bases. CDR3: CSASGQGSTEAFF. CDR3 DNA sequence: TGCAGTGCTAGCGGACAGGGGAGCACTGAAGCTTTCTTT.

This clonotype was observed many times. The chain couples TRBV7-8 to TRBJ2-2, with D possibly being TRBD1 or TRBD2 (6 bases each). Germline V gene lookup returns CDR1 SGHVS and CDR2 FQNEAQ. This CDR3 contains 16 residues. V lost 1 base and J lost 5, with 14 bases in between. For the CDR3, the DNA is TGTGCCAGCAGCTTAGTTGGAGGGGGGAGGACCGGGGAGCTGTTTTTT. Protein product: CASSLVGGGRTGELFF.

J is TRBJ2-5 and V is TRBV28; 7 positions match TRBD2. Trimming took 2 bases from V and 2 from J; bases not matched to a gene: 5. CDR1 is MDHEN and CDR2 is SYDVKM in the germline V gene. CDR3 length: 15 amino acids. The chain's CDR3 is CASSLRPSGQETQYF. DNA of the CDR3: TGTGCCAGCAGTTTAAGGCCTAGCGGTCAAGAGACCCAGTACTTC.

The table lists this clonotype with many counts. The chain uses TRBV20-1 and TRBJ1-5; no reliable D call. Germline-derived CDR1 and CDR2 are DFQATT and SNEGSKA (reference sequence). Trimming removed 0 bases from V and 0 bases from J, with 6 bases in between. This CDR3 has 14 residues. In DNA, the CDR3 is TGCAGTGCTAGAGACAGCCTTAGCAATCAGCCCCAGCATTTT. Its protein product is CSARDSLSNQPQHF.

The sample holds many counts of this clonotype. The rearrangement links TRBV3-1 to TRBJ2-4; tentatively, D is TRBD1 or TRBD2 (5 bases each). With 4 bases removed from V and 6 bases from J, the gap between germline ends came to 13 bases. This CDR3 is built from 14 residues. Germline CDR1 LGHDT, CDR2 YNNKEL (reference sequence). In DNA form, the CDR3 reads TGTGCCAGCAGCCCGCGGGTTAGGGGAAACATTCAGTACTTC. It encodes CASSPRVRGNIQYF.

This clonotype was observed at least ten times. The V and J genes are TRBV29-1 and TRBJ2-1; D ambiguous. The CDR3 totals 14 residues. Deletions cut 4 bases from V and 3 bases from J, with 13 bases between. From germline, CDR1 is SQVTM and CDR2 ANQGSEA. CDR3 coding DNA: TGCAGCGTTGGTCCGGGTGGTTTCTACAATGAGCAGTTCTTC. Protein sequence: CSVGPGGFYNEQFF.

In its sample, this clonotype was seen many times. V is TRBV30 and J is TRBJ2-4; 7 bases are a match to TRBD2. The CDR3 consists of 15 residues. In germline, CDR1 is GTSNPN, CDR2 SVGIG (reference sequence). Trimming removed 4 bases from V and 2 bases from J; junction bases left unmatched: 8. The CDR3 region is CAWMGLPTTKNIQYF. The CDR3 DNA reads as TGTGCCTGGATGGGACTACCTACTACCAAAAACATTCAGTACTTC.

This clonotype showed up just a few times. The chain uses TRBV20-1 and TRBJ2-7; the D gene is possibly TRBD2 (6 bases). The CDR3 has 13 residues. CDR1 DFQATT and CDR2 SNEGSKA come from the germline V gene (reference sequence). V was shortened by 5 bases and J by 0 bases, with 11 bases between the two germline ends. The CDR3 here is CSARHGSSYEQYF. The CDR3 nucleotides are TGCAGTGCTCGCCACGGGAGCTCCTACGAGCAGTACTTC.

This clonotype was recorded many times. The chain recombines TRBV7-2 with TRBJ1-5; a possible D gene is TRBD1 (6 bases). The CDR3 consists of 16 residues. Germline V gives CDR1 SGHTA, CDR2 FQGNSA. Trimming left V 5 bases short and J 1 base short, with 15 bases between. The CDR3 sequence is CASSPGGARSNQPQHF. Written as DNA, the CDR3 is TGTGCCAGCAGCCCTGGGGGGGCGCGAAGCAATCAGCCCCAGCATTTT. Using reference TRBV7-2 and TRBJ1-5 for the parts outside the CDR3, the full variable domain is GAGVSQSPSNKVTEKGKDVELRCDPISGHTALYWYRQSLGQGLEFLIYFQGNSAPDKSGLPSDRFSAERTGGSVSTLTIQRTQQEDSAVYLCASSPGGARSNQPQHFGDGTRLSIL.

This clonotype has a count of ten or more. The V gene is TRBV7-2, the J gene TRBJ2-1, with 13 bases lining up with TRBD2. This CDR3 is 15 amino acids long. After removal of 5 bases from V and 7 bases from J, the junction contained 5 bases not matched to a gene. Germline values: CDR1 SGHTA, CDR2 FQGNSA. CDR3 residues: CASSQLAGGGNEQFF. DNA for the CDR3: TGTGCCAGCAGCCAACTAGCGGGAGGGGGGAATGAGCAGTTCTTC.

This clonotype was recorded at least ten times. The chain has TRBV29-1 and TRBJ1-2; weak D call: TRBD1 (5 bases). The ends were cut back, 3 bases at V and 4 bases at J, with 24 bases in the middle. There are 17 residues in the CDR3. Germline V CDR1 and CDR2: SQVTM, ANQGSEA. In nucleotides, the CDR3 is TGCAGCGTTGATGCCGGGACTGCCAGACCTTATGGCTATGGCTACACCTTC. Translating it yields CSVDAGTARPYGYGYTF.

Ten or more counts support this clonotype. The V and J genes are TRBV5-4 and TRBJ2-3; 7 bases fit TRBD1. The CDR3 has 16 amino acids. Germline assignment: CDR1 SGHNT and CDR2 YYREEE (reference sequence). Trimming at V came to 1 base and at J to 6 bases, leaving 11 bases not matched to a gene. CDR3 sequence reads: CASSLMLGGPGDTQYF. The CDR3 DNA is TGTGCCAGCAGCTTGATGTTAGGGGGCCCGGGGGATACGCAGTATTTT.

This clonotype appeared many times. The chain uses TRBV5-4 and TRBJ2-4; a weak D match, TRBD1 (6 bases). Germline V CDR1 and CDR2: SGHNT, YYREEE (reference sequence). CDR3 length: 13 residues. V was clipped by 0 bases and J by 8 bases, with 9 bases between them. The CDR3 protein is CASSLAGADIQYF. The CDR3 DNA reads TGTGCCAGCAGCTTGGCAGGGGCGGACATTCAGTACTTC.

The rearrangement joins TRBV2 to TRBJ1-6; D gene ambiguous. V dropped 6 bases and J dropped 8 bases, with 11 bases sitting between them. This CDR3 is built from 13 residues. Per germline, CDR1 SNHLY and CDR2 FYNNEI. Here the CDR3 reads CASRMTWDSPLHF. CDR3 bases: TGTGCCAGCAGGATGACATGGGATTCACCCCTCCACTTT.